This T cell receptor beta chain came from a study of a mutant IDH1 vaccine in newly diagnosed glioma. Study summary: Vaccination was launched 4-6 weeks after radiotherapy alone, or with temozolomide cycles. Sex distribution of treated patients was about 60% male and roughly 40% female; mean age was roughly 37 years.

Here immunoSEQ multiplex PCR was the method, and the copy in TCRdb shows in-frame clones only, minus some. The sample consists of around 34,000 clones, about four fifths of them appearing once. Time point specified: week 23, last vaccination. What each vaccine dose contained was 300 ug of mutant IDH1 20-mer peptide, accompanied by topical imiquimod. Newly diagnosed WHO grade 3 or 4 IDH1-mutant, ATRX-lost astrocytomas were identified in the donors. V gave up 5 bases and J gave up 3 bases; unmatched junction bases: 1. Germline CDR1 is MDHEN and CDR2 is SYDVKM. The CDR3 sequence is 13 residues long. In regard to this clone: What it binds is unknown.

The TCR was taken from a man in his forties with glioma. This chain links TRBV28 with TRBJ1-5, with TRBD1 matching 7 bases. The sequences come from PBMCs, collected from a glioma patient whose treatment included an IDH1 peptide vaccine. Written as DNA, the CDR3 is TGTGCCAGCAGTGACAGGGCCAATCAGCCCCAGCATTTT. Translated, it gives CASSDRANQPQHF.